Listed here are 27 T cell receptor beta chains from one sample, sequenced in a study of tumor-infiltrating lymphocytes in primary liver carcinoma. cDNA specific to TCR beta was made from 500 ng of total RNA, with a constant-region primer employed for priming. Modified slightly, ARM-PCR produced TCR beta libraries over three nested multiplex PCR rounds. With TRBV1-TRBV30 forward primers and a C-beta reverse primer, the first two PCR rounds were run for roughly 10 cycles each. TCRdb re-analysed the multiplex PCR reads in MiXCR, keeping a single row per CDR3 protein. Among about 180,000 distinct CDR3 sequences listed, 60% were seen once. Unsorted whole blood supplied the blood RNA, and germline DNA was isolated too. Source material: peripheral blood. These receptor sequences come from a man aged 40-49 years with primary liver carcinoma and hepatitis B virus infection.

The CDR3 sequence: CASLDGNQGPQHF. For the CDR3, the DNA is TGTGCCAGCCTTGACGGGAACCAAGGGCCCCAGCATTTT. The chain couples TRBV6-1 to TRBJ1-5; D remains ambiguous. CDR3 length: 13 amino acids. Germline loops: CDR1 MNHNS, CDR2 SASEGT. Trimming took off 8 bases at V and 9 bases at J, with 17 bases between the two ends.

This clonotype was detected a few times. The CDR3, as DNA: TGTGCCAGCAGTTACCTCGAGACTAGCGGTGAATACGAGCAGTACTTC. Translation gives CASSYLETSGEYEQYF. The V and J genes are TRBV6-6 and TRBJ2-7, with TRBD2 matching over 9 bases. This CDR3 spans 16 amino acids. The junction had 9 bases not matched to a gene; V was cut back by 2 bases and J by 4 bases. Germline-derived CDR1 and CDR2 are MNHNY and SVGAGI (reference sequence).

Details on this clonotype: This clone may be a read error of a much larger clone one base away. V usage is TRBV29-1 and J usage is TRBJ1-2; D remains unclear. Trimming cost V 6 bases and J 8 bases, with 16 bases left between them. From germline, CDR1 is SQVTM and CDR2 ANQGSEA. The CDR3 has 12 amino acids. The CDR3 protein is CSVAEAAGGYTF. The CDR3 region has the DNA TGCAGCGTCGCGGAGGCTGCCGGAGGCTACACCTTC.

With regard to this clonotype: This may be a read error, as it is one base from a much larger clone. This chain joins TRBV11-2 and TRBJ2-7; 9 nucleotides line up with TRBD2. The CDR3 runs 17 residues. Germline CDR1 reads SGHAT; CDR2 reads FQNNGV. The CDR3 DNA reads as TGTACCAGCAGCTTAGTATGGGGGTTAGCGGGAGAACGTGAGCAGTACTTC. It translates to CTSSLVWGLAGEREQYF.

The chain uses TRBV10-3 and TRBJ2-6; D is uncertain. V was pared by 10 bases and J by 1 base, with 8 bases between. The CDR3 totals 13 residues. Germline CDR1 reads ENHRY; CDR2 reads SYGVKD. The chain's CDR3 is CATSASGANVLTF. CDR3 DNA: TGTGCCACGTCAGCATCTGGGGCCAACGTCCTGACTTTC.

The J gene is TRBJ1-2, the V gene TRBV6-5; D perhaps matches TRBD1 (5 bases). Germline loops: CDR1 MNHEY, CDR2 SVGAGI. There are 12 residues in the CDR3. V gave up 6 bases and J gave up 4 bases, with 9 bases separating them. CDR3 nucleotides: TGTGCCAGCAGCAGGGACTTCTATGGCTACACCTTC. It specifies CASSRDFYGYTF.

The J gene is TRBJ2-7, the V gene TRBV6-6; D perhaps matches TRBD1 (6 bases). The CDR3 is 15 amino acids. V gave up 4 bases and J gave up 2 bases, with 15 bases separating them. The germline CDR1 and CDR2 sequences are MNHNY and SVGAGI (reference sequence). The CDR3 reads CASSSTGYGTYEQYF. Written as DNA, the CDR3 is TGTGCCAGCAGTTCGACAGGATATGGGACCTACGAGCAGTACTTC.

The chain couples TRBV4-2 to TRBJ2-1; D is ambiguous. V dropped 0 bases and J dropped 1 base, with 7 bases sitting between them. The CDR3 is 15 amino acids. CDR1 LGHNA and CDR2 YNFKEQ come from the germline V gene. The CDR3 region is CASSQDRKSYNEQFF. The CDR3 nucleotides are TGTGCCAGCAGCCAAGATCGTAAGTCCTACAATGAGCAGTTCTTC.

Remarks on this clonotype: One end of the junction does not line up with germline, which may come from a read error. This chain uses TRBV6-1 with TRBJ2-7; D is undetermined. The CDR3 runs to 14 residues. The germline CDR1 and CDR2 sequences are MNHNS and SASEGT. The CDR3 loop reads CASGEAVSTHEQYF. DNA for the CDR3: TGTGCCAGCGGTGAAGCCGTGAGTACCCACGAGCAGTACTTC.

The gene calls are TRBV7-3 and TRBJ2-7, with a possible D match to TRBD1 (5 bases). Trimming took 3 bases from V and 5 from J, leaving 8 bases between them. Germline V gives CDR1 SGHTA, CDR2 FQGTGA. This CDR3 is 12 amino acids long. The CDR3 here is CASSFRVHEQYF. DNA of the CDR3: TGTGCCAGCAGCTTCAGGGTCCACGAGCAGTACTTC.

The V and J genes are TRBV4-1 and TRBJ2-5, with 10 positions matching TRBD2. CDR1 and CDR2 from the germline V gene are MGHRA and YSYEKL. This CDR3 spans 17 amino acids. V shed 0 bases, J shed 5 bases, and the junction held 9 bases outside the gene matches. This chain's CDR3 is CASSQDPAGGPGETQYF. Written as DNA, the CDR3 is TGCGCCAGCAGCCAAGATCCAGCGGGAGGGCCGGGGGAGACCCAGTACTTC.

The chain joins TRBV11-2 to TRBJ2-5; a weak D match, TRBD1 (8 bases). Trimming pared 5 bases from V and 1 base from J, leaving 11 bases between. The CDR3 has 14 amino acids. The germline gives CDR1 SGHAT, CDR2 FQNNGV. As DNA, the CDR3 is TGTGCCAGCAGCACAGGGGGGGTCCAAGAGACCCAGTACTTC. Its translation is CASSTGGVQETQYF.

Concerning this clonotype: A much larger clone differs by one base, so this may be a read error. The chain combines TRBV7-9 with TRBJ2-3; D may be TRBD1 or TRBD2 (5 bases each). This CDR3 comprises 12 residues. CDR1 SEHNR and CDR2 FQNEAQ come from the germline V gene (reference sequence). In DNA, the CDR3 is TGTGCCAGCAGCTTCAGGGACGATACGCGGTATTTT. This codes for CASSFRDDTRYF.

This clonotype was detected ten times or more. The rearrangement uses TRBV29-1 and TRBJ2-5, with D perhaps matching TRBD1 (6 bases). The CDR3 spans 14 residues. V gave up 5 bases and J gave up 1 base, with 14 bases separating them. CDR1 and CDR2 from the germline V gene are SQVTM and ANQGSEA. CDR3 protein: CSVNRGQIQETQYF. CDR3 nucleotides: TGCAGCGTTAACCGTGGACAGATCCAAGAGACCCAGTACTTC.

The table lists this clonotype with a few counts. V is TRBV6-1 and J is TRBJ2-3; D remains ambiguous. This CDR3 region has 12 residues. In germline, CDR1 is MNHNS, CDR2 SASEGT. Trimming removed 7 bases at V and 2 bases at J, with 7 bases between. CDR3 sequence: CASKGPTDTQYF. DNA for the CDR3: TGTGCCAGCAAGGGCCCCACAGATACGCAGTATTTT.

This clonotype was seen a handful of times. This chain joins TRBV10-3 and TRBJ2-5; D possibly corresponds to TRBD2 (5 bases). Trimming cost V 4 bases and J 0 bases, with 15 bases left between them. Germline CDR1 and CDR2: ENHRY and SYGVKD. This CDR3 comprises 16 residues. DNA of the CDR3: TGTGCCATCAGTGGGGAGTCAGGCCTGTACCAAGAGACCCAGTACTTC. This encodes CAISGESGLYQETQYF.

This clonotype occurred many times. The chain couples TRBV11-2 to TRBJ2-1, with TRBD2 as a possible D gene (5 bases). CDR3 length: 15 amino acids. V was cut by 0 bases and J by 7 bases, with 13 bases left in between. CDR1 and CDR2 from the germline V gene are SGHAT and FQNNGV. The CDR3 spells CASSLDGIGVNEQFF. DNA for the CDR3: TGTGCCAGCAGCTTAGATGGTATCGGGGTAAATGAGCAGTTCTTC. Filled out from reference TRBV11-2 and TRBJ2-1, the complete variable domain reads EAGVAQSPRYKIIEKRQSVAFWCNPISGHATLYWYQQILGQGPKLLIQFQNNGVVDDSQLPKDRFSAERLKGVDSTLKIQPAKLEDSAVYLCASSLDGIGVNEQFFGPGTRLTVL.

This clonotype was counted only a few times. The chain recombines TRBV5-6 with TRBJ1-1; 9 bases fit TRBD1. The V segment lost 2 bases and the J segment 6 bases; nucleotides outside the gene matches: 8. The CDR3 loop spans 15 amino acids. Germline V CDR1 and CDR2: SGHDT, YYEEEE. The CDR3 region has the DNA TGTGCCAGCAGCTTTAACACAGGGGGCTTCGCTGAAGCTTTCTTT. Protein product: CASSFNTGGFAEAFF.

The sample holds a few counts of this clonotype. The rearrangement uses TRBV29-1 and TRBJ2-4, with D tentatively TRBD1 (6 bases). Germline V gives CDR1 SQVTM, CDR2 ANQGSEA. This CDR3 has 16 amino acids. V dropped 6 bases and J dropped 5 bases, with 23 bases sitting between them. The CDR3 coding sequence is TGCAGCGTCCTCCTGGGACATCCTAAGGAGGAAAACATTCAGTACTTC. This encodes CSVLLGHPKEENIQYF.

Details on this clonotype: Being one base from a much bigger clone, this may be a read error. This chain connects TRBV29-1 to TRBJ2-2; TRBD2 aligns across 9 bases. This CDR3 contains 13 residues. Germline-derived CDR1 and CDR2 are SQVTM and ANQGSEA. With 4 bases clipped from V and 7 bases from J, the junction kept 4 bases outside the gene matches. The CDR3 loop reads CSVGTSAGGELFF. CDR3 bases: TGCAGCGTTGGGACTAGCGCGGGCGGGGAGCTGTTTTTT.

This rearrangement joins TRBV29-1 to TRBJ1-3, with D perhaps TRBD1 (5 bases). The ends were cut back, 4 bases at V and 3 bases at J, with 22 bases in the middle. This CDR3 comprises 17 residues. The germline V gene encodes CDR1 SQVTM and CDR2 ANQGSEA. CDR3 sequence (DNA): TGCAGCGTTGCCGGGGCTGGCGGCACCAGCGGTGGAAACACCATATATTTT. It specifies CSVAGAGGTSGGNTIYF.

The table lists this clonotype with many counts. The rearrangement uses TRBV6-5 and TRBJ2-7; D unclear. Germline assignment: CDR1 MNHEY and CDR2 SVGAGI. V dropped 0 bases and J dropped 6 bases, with 3 bases sitting between them. This CDR3 region has 11 residues. The CDR3 is CASSYSGEQYF. Here the CDR3 DNA reads TGTGCCAGCAGTTACTCAGGCGAGCAGTACTTC.

The rearrangement uses TRBV10-3 and TRBJ1-1; 7 bases map to TRBD1. V shed 2 bases, J shed 4 bases, and the junction held 4 bases outside the gene matches. The CDR3 length is 14 residues. Germline CDR1 reads ENHRY; CDR2 reads SYGVKD. CDR3 coding DNA: TGTGCCATCAGTGAGGACAGGGAGCGCACTGAAGCTTTCTTT. Its translation is CAISEDRERTEAFF.

This clonotype has more than one count but fewer than ten. The chain uses TRBV12-3 or TRBV12-4 and TRBJ2-5; 12 bases map to TRBD2. The V and J ends lost 3 bases and 3 bases, in that order; junction bases with no gene match: 8. The CDR3 is made up of 17 amino acids. The CDR3, as DNA: TGTGCCAGCAGTTTCAGGACTAGCGGGACCCGTAAAGAGACCCAGTACTTC. This encodes CASSFRTSGTRKETQYF.

Remarks on this clonotype: One end of the junction is discordant with germline, which a read error may explain. This chain connects TRBV11-2 to TRBJ2-7, with unresolved D. The CDR3 runs 14 residues. Germline V gene lookup returns CDR1 SGHAT and CDR2 FQNNGV. CDR3 in amino acids: CTSSITDGAYERYF. In nucleotides, the CDR3 is TGTACCAGCAGCATAACCGACGGAGCCTATGAGCGGTACTTC.

The chain recombines TRBV12-3 or TRBV12-4 with TRBJ2-7; D gene uncertain. Trimming pared 2 bases from V and 7 bases from J, leaving 18 bases between. The CDR3 spans 15 residues. The CDR3, as DNA: TGTGCCAGCAGTTTAAGCGAGATTGTCCCCCAGGAGCAGTACTTC. Encoded protein: CASSLSEIVPQEQYF.

The table lists this clonotype with a few counts. V usage is TRBV4-1 and J usage is TRBJ1-2, with a possible D match to TRBD1 (5 bases). The CDR3 totals 16 residues. Per the germline V gene, CDR1 is MGHRA and CDR2 is YSYEKL. The V and J ends lost 1 base and 6 bases respectively, with 18 bases between them. The CDR3 spells CASSQALLGAVDGYTF. The CDR3 region has the DNA TGCGCCAGCAGCCAAGCACTCCTCGGGGCGGTTGATGGCTACACCTTC.